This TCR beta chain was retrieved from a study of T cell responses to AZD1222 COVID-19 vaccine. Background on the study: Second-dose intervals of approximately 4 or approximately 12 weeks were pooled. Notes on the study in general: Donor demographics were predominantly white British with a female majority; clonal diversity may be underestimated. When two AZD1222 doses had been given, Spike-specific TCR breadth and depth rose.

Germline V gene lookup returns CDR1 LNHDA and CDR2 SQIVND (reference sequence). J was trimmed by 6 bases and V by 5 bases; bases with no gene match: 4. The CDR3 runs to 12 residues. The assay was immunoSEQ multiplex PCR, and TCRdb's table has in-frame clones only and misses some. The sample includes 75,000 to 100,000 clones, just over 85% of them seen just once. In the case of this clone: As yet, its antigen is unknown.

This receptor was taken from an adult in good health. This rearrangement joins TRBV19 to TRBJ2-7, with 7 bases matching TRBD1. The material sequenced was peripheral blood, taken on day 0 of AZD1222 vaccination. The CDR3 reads CASSPRTGEQYF. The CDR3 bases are TGTGCCAGTAGTCCTCGGACAGGCGAGCAGTACTTC. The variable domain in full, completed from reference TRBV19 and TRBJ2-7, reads DGGITQSPKYLFRKEGQNVTLSCEQNLNHDAMYWYRQDPGQGLRLIYYSQIVNDFQKGDIAEGYSVSREKKESFPLTVTSAQKNPTAFYLCASSPRTGEQYFGPGTRLTVT.